These T cell receptor beta chains were read from a single sample in a study of technical replicates of blood from several donors. The protocol was immunoSEQ multiplex PCR, while the TCRdb copy is restricted to in-frame clones and leaves out a portion. Altogether approximately 78,000 clones are present, roughly 96% being singletons, with the ten largest covering less than 0.3%. Sample: T cells isolated from PBMCs. Source of these receptors: a human donor in good health. Both conserved end residues are part of each CDR3. The D gene is left open where the match is weak. Clone size is stated in some rows and not others, as once, few, many or a class when expanded.

CDR3nt: TGTGCCAGCAGCCCCCGCTCGGGAGGAGGGCCCCAGACCCAGTACTTC
CDR3aa: CASSPRSGGGPQTQYF
v_gene: TRBV7-9
j_gene: TRBJ2-5
d_gene: TRBD2
abundance: -

CDR3nt: TGCGCCAGCAGCCAATGGGACTCCTTCCCCGGGGAGCTGTTTTTT
CDR3aa: CASSQWDSFPGELFF
v_gene: TRBV4-1
j_gene: TRBJ2-2
d_gene: -
abundance: -

CDR3nt: TGCGCCAGCAGCTCCTCGATAGCGGGCGCATACAATGAGCAGTTCTTC
CDR3aa: CASSSSIAGAYNEQFF
v_gene: TRBV4-1
j_gene: TRBJ2-1
d_gene: TRBD2
abundance: -

CDR3nt: TGTGCCTGGACGCCCGCCGAGACAGGGGTAAAACTGTTTTTT
CDR3aa: CAWTPAETGVKLFF
v_gene: TRBV30
j_gene: TRBJ1-4
d_gene: TRBD1
abundance: once

CDR3nt: TGTGCCAGCAGCGGGGAATTCGCGGGGTGGACCCAGTACTTC
CDR3aa: CASSGEFAGWTQYF
v_gene: TRBV9
j_gene: TRBJ2-5
d_gene: -
abundance: -

CDR3nt: TGTGCCAGCCACCAGGGGGCGCAGAAAGAAAAACTGTTTTTT
CDR3aa: CASHQGAQKEKLFF
v_gene: TRBV6-1
j_gene: TRBJ1-4
d_gene: TRBD1
abundance: -

CDR3nt: TGTGCCAGCAGCTTGGCCGGGAACGAGCAGTACTTC
CDR3aa: CASSLAGNEQYF
v_gene: TRBV5-6
j_gene: TRBJ2-7
d_gene: -
abundance: once

CDR3nt: TGCGCCAGCAGCTTGGCCCCCGGGTTCGACGAGCAGTACTTC
CDR3aa: CASSLAPGFDEQYF
v_gene: TRBV5-1
j_gene: TRBJ2-7
d_gene: -
abundance: -

CDR3nt: TGTGCCAGCACCAAATTCCACAGGGGATCCACTGAAGCTTTCTTT
CDR3aa: CASTKFHRGSTEAFF
v_gene: TRBV7-2
j_gene: TRBJ1-1
d_gene: TRBD1
abundance: once

CDR3nt: TGTGCCAGCAGTTTAAGCTTAGCGGACCCCCCAGATACGCAGTATTTT
CDR3aa: CASSLSLADPPDTQYF
v_gene: TRBV28
j_gene: TRBJ2-3
d_gene: -
abundance: once

CDR3nt: TGTGCCAGTAGTATGTTAGCGGGAATGGAGACCCAGTACTTC
CDR3aa: CASSMLAGMETQYF
v_gene: TRBV19
j_gene: TRBJ2-5
d_gene: TRBD2
abundance: -

CDR3nt: TGTGCCAGCAGTTCCCAGTCCCCAGGGCCCTACGAGCAGTACTTC
CDR3aa: CASSSQSPGPYEQYF
v_gene: TRBV28
j_gene: TRBJ2-7
d_gene: -
abundance: once

CDR3nt: TGTGCCAGCAGTTACGTGGCTAACACTGAAGCTTTCTTT
CDR3aa: CASSYVANTEAFF
v_gene: TRBV6-6
j_gene: TRBJ1-1
d_gene: -
abundance: -

CDR3nt: TGTGCCAGCAGCCAAGATCGACGACAGTACAATGAGCAGTTCTTC
CDR3aa: CASSQDRRQYNEQFF
v_gene: TRBV14
j_gene: TRBJ2-1
d_gene: -
abundance: -

CDR3nt: TGTGCCAGCAGCTTACGCAGGGACACTGAAGCTTTCTTT
CDR3aa: CASSLRRDTEAFF
v_gene: TRBV7-9
j_gene: TRBJ1-1
d_gene: -
abundance: once

CDR3nt: TGTGCCAGAAGCTTGGACAGGGTAGGCCCATTTAATGAAAAACTGTTTTTT
CDR3aa: CARSLDRVGPFNEKLFF
v_gene: TRBV5-3
j_gene: TRBJ1-4
d_gene: -
abundance: -

CDR3nt: TGCGCCAGCGGCGGACAGGACAATCAGCCCCAGCATTTT
CDR3aa: CASGGQDNQPQHF
v_gene: TRBV4-1
j_gene: TRBJ1-5
d_gene: TRBD1
abundance: -

CDR3nt: TGTGCCAGCATCCTACAGGCAGACGGTGAGCAGTTCTTC
CDR3aa: CASILQADGEQFF
v_gene: TRBV5-6
j_gene: TRBJ2-1
d_gene: -
abundance: -

CDR3nt: TGTGCCAGCAGCAAAGGGACTAGCGGGGCGAGCTCCTACAATGAGCAGTTCTTC
CDR3aa: CASSKGTSGASSYNEQFF
v_gene: TRBV21-1
j_gene: TRBJ2-1
d_gene: -
abundance: -

CDR3nt: TGTGCCAGCTCACGGCTAGCTCTAGACGAGCAGTACTTC
CDR3aa: CASSRLALDEQYF
v_gene: TRBV18
j_gene: TRBJ2-7
d_gene: -
abundance: -

CDR3nt: TGTGCCAGCAGCGTAGGCGGGGGAACCTACAATGAGCAGTTCTTC
CDR3aa: CASSVGGGTYNEQFF
v_gene: TRBV9
j_gene: TRBJ2-1
d_gene: TRBD2
abundance: -

CDR3nt: TGCGCCAGCAGCTCACCGGGACAGCACACTGAAGCTTTCTTT
CDR3aa: CASSSPGQHTEAFF
v_gene: TRBV5-1
j_gene: TRBJ1-1
d_gene: TRBD1
abundance: once

CDR3nt: TGTGCCAGCAGCTTACCCCGAACTAGCGGGAGCCTCCGGGACGCACCTGCCTACGAGCAGTACTTC
CDR3aa: CASSLPRTSGSLRDAPAYEQYF
v_gene: TRBV13
j_gene: TRBJ2-7
d_gene: TRBD2
abundance: -